The following is a T cell receptor beta chain sequence with its context. Each CDR3 protein gets one entry after TCRdb re-called the 5' RACE reads with MiXCR. The repertoire holds around 99,000 distinct CDR3 sequences, with roughly an eighth as singletons. These data originate in a study of T-cell memory formation after mild COVID-19. The germline V gene has CDR1 LGHDT and CDR2 YNNKEL (reference sequence). This CDR3 region has 11 residues. V shed 5 bases and J shed 3 bases, with 5 bases lying between them. The sample comprised PBMCs or a T cell subset sorted from them (not recorded which). The gene calls are TRBV3-1 and TRBJ2-7; D unresolved. This receptor was obtained from a man between 18 and 29 years old who had mild COVID-19 (a few samples of this study predate the infection). Cell type and time point are not known. In DNA form, the CDR3 reads TGTGCCAGCAGCGTCAGCTACGAGCAGTACTTC. It translates to CASSVSYEQYF.